The 27 T cell receptor beta chains presented below share a single source sample, sequenced in a study of OX40 agonist ivuxolimab in advanced cancers. Sequenced by immunoSEQ multiplex PCR; TCRdb stores in-frame clones only, minus some. The table has about 110,000 clones, 90% seen once. Source: CD4+ or CD8+ T cells sorted from blood, taken in a trial of the OX40 agonist ivuxolimab. These receptors were taken from an adult with an advanced solid tumor such as melanoma, head and neck, liver or kidney cancer.

The V call is TRBV5-1, the J call TRBJ2-1, with D perhaps TRBD2 (6 bases). The CDR3 spans 15 residues. Germline assignment: CDR1 SGHRS and CDR2 YFSETQ. V was cut by 4 bases and J by 0 bases, with 11 bases left in between. CDR3 nucleotide sequence: TGCGCCAGCAGCCCGGAGGGAGGCTCCTACAATGAGCAGTTCTTC. Translated: CASSPEGGSYNEQFF.

J is TRBJ1-1 and V is TRBV10-2; D might be TRBD1 (6 bases). The V gene's germline CDR1 is WSHSY and CDR2 SAAADI. The CDR3 runs 13 residues. Trimming removed 5 bases at V and 3 bases at J, with 10 bases between. CDR3 sequence (DNA): TGCGCCAGCAGTAACAGGGTCGACACTGAAGCTTTCTTT. It encodes CASSNRVDTEAFF.

This clone was seen a single time. CDR3 in amino acids: CASIGGHTGELFF. DNA of the CDR3: TGTGCCAGCATCGGGGGTCACACCGGGGAGCTGTTTTTT. The chain carries TRBV6-1 and TRBJ2-2; maybe TRBD2 (6 bases). The CDR3 sequence is 13 residues long. The V gene lost 7 bases and the J gene lost 3 bases, with 9 bases spanning the gap. The germline gives CDR1 MNHNS, CDR2 SASEGT.

The chain uses TRBV10-3 and TRBJ2-1; 8 bases are shared with TRBD1. Germline V lookup: CDR1 ENHRY, CDR2 SYGVKD. This CDR3 has 15 amino acids. Trimming removed 2 bases from V and 7 bases from J; junction bases left unmatched: 7. The chain's CDR3 is CAISERTGQGNEQFF. CDR3 sequence (DNA): TGTGCCATCAGTGAGAGAACTGGACAGGGAAATGAGCAGTTCTTC.

In nucleotides, the CDR3 is TGTGCCAGCAGCGTAGGCCCAGGGGGCGAGCCCCAGCATTTT. It translates to CASSVGPGGEPQHF. This chain uses TRBV9 with TRBJ1-5, with TRBD1 matching 8 bases. Germline V CDR1 and CDR2: SGDLS, YYNGEE. Unmatched junction bases numbered 4, after V lost 0 bases and J lost 8 bases. The CDR3 is 14 amino acids.

The chain couples TRBV19 to TRBJ1-5, with TRBD1 as a possible D gene (6 bases). Trimming cost V 4 bases and J 0 bases, with 10 bases left between them. This CDR3 is 15 amino acids long. CDR1 is LNHDA and CDR2 is SQIVND in the germline V gene (reference sequence). The CDR3 DNA follows: TGTGCCAGTAGTACGGGGGCGCCTAGCAATCAGCCCCAGCATTTT. Translating gives CASSTGAPSNQPQHF.

This clone was picked up one time. The chain is built from TRBV28 and TRBJ2-2, with TRBD2 matching over 9 bases. The V gene's germline CDR1 is MDHEN and CDR2 SYDVKM. V dropped 5 bases and J dropped 9; count of bases not matched to a gene: 16. The CDR3 has 17 amino acids. CDR3 loop: CASSPQDSGGDLRELFF. CDR3 nucleotides: TGTGCCAGCAGTCCCCAGGATAGCGGGGGTGACCTCCGGGAGCTGTTTTTT.

The chain carries TRBV28 and TRBJ1-6; D not certain. Germline V gene lookup returns CDR1 MDHEN and CDR2 SYDVKM. V was pared by 3 bases and J by 0 bases, with 15 bases between. The CDR3 has 18 residues. The CDR3 loop reads CASSFGPVGSSYNSPLHF. CDR3 coding DNA: TGTGCCAGCAGTTTTGGGCCAGTAGGGAGCTCCTATAATTCACCCCTCCACTTT.

The rearrangement joins TRBV19 to TRBJ1-5; no definite D call. The germline V and J ends were trimmed by 5 bases and 14 bases, with 16 bases remaining between them. In germline, CDR1 is LNHDA, CDR2 SQIVND (reference sequence). There are 12 residues in the CDR3. Here the CDR3 reads CASSSQRGAEHF. CDR3 DNA: TGTGCCAGTAGTTCCCAGAGAGGCGCGGAGCATTTT.

J is TRBJ1-4 and V is TRBV27; unclear D gene. This CDR3 region has 14 residues. In germline, CDR1 is MNHEY, CDR2 SMNVEV (reference sequence). With 6 bases removed from V and 4 bases from J, the gap between germline ends came to 12 bases. CDR3 sequence (DNA): TGTGCCAGCAGGCGAACGGGGTATAATGAAAAACTGTTTTTT. Its translation is CASRRTGYNEKLFF.

V is TRBV28 and J is TRBJ2-3; TRBD2 matches 12 bases. Germline CDR1 is MDHEN and CDR2 is SYDVKM. V was pared by 4 bases and J by 5 bases, with 7 bases of the junction left unmatched. The CDR3 consists of 16 residues. DNA for the CDR3: TGTGCCAGCAGTTCCCTAGCGGGGGGGCCGGGAGATACGCAGTATTTT. This sequence encodes CASSSLAGGPGDTQYF.

The CDR3 nucleotides read TGTGCCAGCACCTTAGGGCTTGACATTCAGTACTTC. Its translation: CASTLGLDIQYF. The chain joins TRBV27 to TRBJ2-4; no clear D. V was clipped by 7 bases and J by 8 bases, with 12 bases between them. The length of the CDR3 is 12 residues. CDR1 is MNHEY, CDR2 SMNVEV, per germline (reference sequence).

V is TRBV7-2 and J is TRBJ1-1, with no clear D. CDR3 size: 13 residues. V lost 3 bases and J lost 5, with 10 bases in between. Looked up from germline, CDR1 is SGHTA and CDR2 is FQGNSA. The CDR3 reads CASSLSFVTEAFF. For the CDR3, the DNA is TGTGCCAGCAGCTTGTCCTTTGTGACTGAAGCTTTCTTT.

In its sample, this clone was seen a few times. The chain couples TRBV28 to TRBJ2-5, with D possibly called TRBD1 or TRBD2 (7 bases each). Germline lookup yields CDR1 MDHEN and CDR2 SYDVKM. V was shortened by 10 bases and J by 5 bases, with 17 bases between the two germline ends. The CDR3 runs to 13 residues. Written as DNA, the CDR3 is TGTGCCACCAGGGGAGGGGGCTGGGAGACCCAGTACTTC. This encodes CATRGGGWETQYF.

This chain uses TRBV28 with TRBJ1-1; TRBD1 matches 7 bases. CDR1 and CDR2 from the germline V gene are MDHEN and SYDVKM. This CDR3 has 15 residues. J gave up 0 bases and V 6 bases, and 7 bases lay outside the gene matches. The CDR3 DNA sequence: TGTGCCAGCAGCCAACCGGGACAGATGAACACTGAAGCTTTCTTT. Its protein product is CASSQPGQMNTEAFF.

The V gene is TRBV4-1, the J gene TRBJ1-5; D not resolved. CDR3 length equals 13 residues. The V and J ends lost 0 bases and 10 bases respectively, with 10 bases between them. Looked up from germline, CDR1 is MGHRA and CDR2 is YSYEKL. DNA of the CDR3: TGCGCCAGCAGCCAAGATCCGCAGCGACCCCAGCATTTT. Residues: CASSQDPQRPQHF.

This rearrangement joins TRBV2 to TRBJ2-3, with unresolved D. The CDR3 length is 12 residues. Looked up from germline, CDR1 is SNHLY and CDR2 is FYNNEI. Trimming pared 7 bases from V and 2 bases from J, leaving 7 bases between. The CDR3 nucleotides are TGTGCCAGCACCCTGTTCACAGATACGCAGTATTTT. It specifies CASTLFTDTQYF. The full variable domain, its missing parts supplied by reference TRBV2 and TRBJ2-3, is EPEVTQTPSHQVTQMGQEVILRCVPISNHLYFYWYRQILGQKVEFLVSFYNNEISEKSEIFDDQFSVERPDGSNFTLKIRSTKLEDSAMYFCASTLFTDTQYFGPGTRLTVL.

The chain combines TRBV7-2 with TRBJ2-3, with 7 bases lining up with TRBD2. Germline loops: CDR1 SGHTA, CDR2 FQGNSA. The V and J ends lost 1 base and 1 base, in that order; junction bases with no gene match: 5. The length of the CDR3 is 16 residues. In DNA form, the CDR3 reads TGTGCCAGCAGCTTAGTAAGCGGGGAGCGCACAGATACGCAGTATTTT. Its translation: CASSLVSGERTDTQYF.

The chain employs TRBV30 and TRBJ1-2; perhaps TRBD1 as D (6 bases). V lost 0 bases to trimming and J lost 4 bases, with 12 bases between them. This CDR3 spans 14 amino acids. Germline assignment: CDR1 GTSNPN and CDR2 SVGIG (reference sequence). CDR3 DNA sequence: TGTGCCTGGAGTGTGGTTCAGGGGTCCTATGGCTACACCTTC. It specifies CAWSVVQGSYGYTF.

The J gene is TRBJ2-1, the V gene TRBV10-1, with D possibly TRBD2 on 7 matching bases. Trimming stripped 0 bases from V and 0 bases from J, with 15 bases between. There are 18 residues in the CDR3. Germline CDR1 is WNHNN and CDR2 is SYGVQD (reference sequence). The CDR3 here is CASSESGPRGGSYNEQFF. CDR3 nucleotides: TGCGCCAGCAGTGAGTCCGGACCGAGGGGGGGCTCCTACAATGAGCAGTTCTTC.

V and J are TRBV18 and TRBJ2-5, with D perhaps TRBD2 (5 bases). The CDR3 has 15 amino acids. In germline, CDR1 is KGHSH, CDR2 LQKENI. V lost 3 bases, J lost 5 bases, and 16 bases lay in between. The CDR3: CASSPLEVRGETQYF. CDR3 nucleotides: TGTGCCAGCTCACCTCTCGAGGTCCGAGGGGAGACCCAGTACTTC. The variable domain in full, completed from reference TRBV18 and TRBJ2-5, reads NAGVMQNPRHLVRRRGQEARLRCSPMKGHSHVYWYRQLPEEGLKFMVYLQKENIIDESGMPKERFSAEFPKEGPSILRIQQVVRGDSAAYFCASSPLEVRGETQYFGPGTRLLVL.

This chain joins TRBV6-1 and TRBJ2-3; 12 nucleotides align to TRBD1. This CDR3 is built from 17 residues. The J segment lost 2 bases and the V segment lost 2 bases, leaving 5 bases of the junction unmatched. Germline-derived CDR1 and CDR2 are MNHNS and SASEGT. This CDR3 is CASSETPGQGATDTQYF. CDR3 coding DNA: TGTGCCAGCAGTGAAACTCCGGGACAGGGGGCCACAGATACGCAGTATTTT.

This chain connects TRBV11-2 to TRBJ1-2; 7 nucleotides align to TRBD1. The germline V gene has CDR1 SGHAT and CDR2 FQNNGV. This CDR3 spans 15 amino acids. The J segment lost 0 bases and the V segment lost 5 bases, leaving 6 bases of the junction unmatched. The CDR3 is CASSTGTVANYGYTF. CDR3 DNA sequence: TGTGCCAGCAGCACAGGGACAGTAGCTAACTATGGCTACACCTTC.

The rearrangement joins TRBV6-1 to TRBJ2-7; 10 nucleotides match TRBD1. CDR1 is MNHNS and CDR2 is SASEGT in the germline V gene. This CDR3 spans 15 amino acids. V lost 6 bases to trimming and J lost 4 bases; unmatched junction nucleotides: 9. CDR3 coding DNA: TGTGCCAGCAGGTCCGGGACAGGGGTTCTATACGAGCAGTACTTC. It specifies CASRSGTGVLYEQYF.

The rearrangement links TRBV4-3 to TRBJ1-2; D is ambiguous. The CDR3 is 14 amino acids. The germline V gene has CDR1 LGHNA and CDR2 YSLEER. Trimming removed 4 bases from V and 5 bases from J, with 14 bases in between. The chain's CDR3 is CASSPVPQPYGYTF. The CDR3, as DNA: TGCGCCAGCAGCCCGGTCCCACAGCCATATGGCTACACCTTC.

V and J are TRBV28 and TRBJ1-2; the match to TRBD1 covers 7 bases. The CDR3 extends over 14 amino acids. The V gene end was trimmed by 6 bases and the J gene end by 4 bases; junction bases not matched to a gene: 8. CDR1 MDHEN and CDR2 SYDVKM come from the germline V gene. CDR3 region: CASSPPPGGYGYTF. The CDR3 bases are TGTGCCAGCAGCCCCCCCCCAGGGGGCTATGGCTACACCTTC.

This chain connects TRBV10-3 to TRBJ1-3, with a tentative D call TRBD1 (5 bases). V lost 5 bases and J 1 base, leaving 9 bases between the germline ends. Germline lookup yields CDR1 ENHRY and CDR2 SYGVKD. The CDR3 is 14 residues long. CDR3 loop: CAISSGMSGNTIYF. The CDR3, as DNA: TGTGCCATCAGTTCAGGGATGTCTGGAAACACCATATATTTT.